The 29 T cell receptor beta chains reported below all come from one sample, sequenced in a study of identical twins (TCRdb year 2016). The library was made by 5' RACE. The run used an Illumina HiSeq 2000. The raw public data were reprocessed by TCRdb itself: fastp quality trimming at Q25, MiXCR clonotype calling, in-frame beta chains only. Every entry covers one CDR3 protein and lists the most common genes and DNA from its rows. A total of hundreds of thousands of distinct CDR3 sequences appear in this sample, roughly 12% of them only once. 1.5% to 2% of the sample is in the top ten clones. These data also featured in a second study, about yellow fever vaccine responses in identical twins.

Input material: PBMCs. These TCRs come from a woman younger than 35 in good health.

This clonotype turned up a few times. The rearrangement uses TRBV24-1 and TRBJ2-3, with 14 bases that match TRBD2. The CDR3 has 17 amino acids. Germline V gene data show CDR1 as KGHDR and CDR2 as SFDVKD. V gave up 4 bases and J gave up 4 bases; unmatched junction bases: 6. The CDR3 coding sequence is TGTGCCACCAGTGACGCGGGACTAGCGGGAGTTCCAGATACGCAGTATTTT. It encodes CATSDAGLAGVPDTQYF.

A few counts support this clonotype. This chain connects TRBV20-1 to TRBJ2-3; 7 nucleotides agree with TRBD2. The CDR3 is made up of 13 amino acids. Germline CDR1 and CDR2: DFQATT and SNEGSKA (reference sequence). The DNA of the CDR3 is TGCAGCCCAAGCGGGGTGTACACAGATACGCAGTATTTT. This encodes CSPSGVYTDTQYF.

This clonotype has more than one count but fewer than ten. J is TRBJ2-2 and V is TRBV10-3; D unresolved. The germline gives CDR1 ENHRY, CDR2 SYGVKD. The CDR3 consists of 14 residues. The ends were cut back, 7 bases at V and 1 base at J, with 10 bases in the middle. The CDR3 spells CAITKEKNTGELFF. In DNA, the CDR3 is TGTGCCATCACAAAGGAAAAGAACACCGGGGAGCTGTTTTTT.

This clonotype has just a few counts. The chain has TRBV7-3 and TRBJ2-5, with 8 nucleotides matching TRBD2. This CDR3 has 14 residues. The V gene's germline CDR1 is SGHTA and CDR2 FQGTGA. The V and J ends lost 5 bases and 5 bases, in that order; junction bases with no gene match: 7. CDR3 in DNA: TGTGCCAGCAGCAGCGGACTAGCAGCGGAGACCCAGTACTTC. Translation gives CASSSGLAAETQYF.

The rearrangement links TRBV9 to TRBJ1-5, with D possibly being TRBD1 (6 bases). CDR1 SGDLS and CDR2 YYNGEE come from the germline V gene. Trimming took 0 bases from V and 5 from J, leaving 9 bases between them. The CDR3 is 14 amino acids. As DNA, the CDR3 is TGTGCCAGCAGCGTAGGGGCAGGGGATCAGCCCCAGCATTTT. This gives the protein CASSVGAGDQPQHF.

The rearrangement joins TRBV24-1 to TRBJ2-6; D could derive from TRBD1 or TRBD2 (5 bases each). Looked up from germline, CDR1 is KGHDR and CDR2 is SFDVKD. Trimming pared 1 base from V and 0 bases from J, leaving 9 bases between. CDR3 length: 17 residues. The CDR3 loop reads CATSDFGGGSGANVLTF. CDR3 DNA: TGTGCCACCAGTGATTTTGGTGGGGGCTCTGGGGCCAACGTCCTGACTTTC.

This clonotype was counted ten times or more. The gene calls are TRBV27 and TRBJ1-5; D remains unclear. V was clipped by 8 bases and J by 6 bases, with 17 bases between them. CDR1 is MNHEY and CDR2 is SMNVEV in the germline V gene (reference sequence). This CDR3 contains 14 residues. Written as DNA, the CDR3 is TGTGCCAGCGGCACCACGGGTCCGGGTCAGCCCCAGCATTTT. Protein product: CASGTTGPGQPQHF.

This sequence joins TRBV24-1 and TRBJ2-5; D possibly corresponds to TRBD1 (6 bases). This CDR3 contains 15 residues. CDR1 is KGHDR and CDR2 is SFDVKD in the germline V gene. Trimming removed 0 bases at V and 5 bases at J, with 12 bases between. In nucleotides, the CDR3 is TGTGCCACCAGTGATTTGGATCAGGGGTTGGAGACCCAGTACTTC. It translates to CATSDLDQGLETQYF.

At least ten counts were recorded for this clonotype. The chain employs TRBV15 and TRBJ1-1; no reliable D call. Looked up from germline, CDR1 is LNHNV and CDR2 is YYDKDF (reference sequence). The CDR3 length is 15 residues. V lost 0 bases, J lost 1 base, and 9 bases lay in between. CDR3 DNA sequence: TGTGCCACCAGCAGAGATCGGCAGCCGAACACTGAAGCTTTCTTT. Translated, it gives CATSRDRQPNTEAFF.

This chain connects TRBV12-3 or TRBV12-4 to TRBJ2-1; 7 nucleotides line up with TRBD2. Unmatched junction bases numbered 8, after V lost 6 bases and J lost 0 bases. The CDR3 has 16 amino acids. The CDR3 DNA reads TGTGCCAGCAGCAGGTCGGGGGGAAGCTCCTACAATGAGCAGTTCTTC. This gives the protein CASSRSGGSSYNEQFF.

This clonotype was seen many times. This chain connects TRBV28 to TRBJ2-1; 8 nucleotides line up with TRBD1. V dropped 11 bases and J dropped 5; count of bases not matched to a gene: 11. Looked up from germline, CDR1 is MDHEN and CDR2 is SYDVKM. The length of the CDR3 is 14 residues. CDR3 residues: CASQRDRINNEQFF. For the CDR3, the DNA is TGTGCCTCCCAACGGGACAGGATAAACAATGAGCAGTTCTTC.

The sample holds many counts of this clonotype. The CDR3 DNA reads TGTGCCACCAGGAGACAGGGGAGGGGAACCGGGGAGCTGTTTTTT. It specifies CATRRQGRGTGELFF. The chain links TRBV15 to TRBJ2-2; D possibly corresponds to TRBD1 (8 bases). With 6 bases removed from V and 5 bases from J, the gap between germline ends came to 16 bases. Per germline, CDR1 LNHNV and CDR2 YYDKDF (reference sequence). The CDR3 runs to 15 residues.

This clonotype came up a few times. The rearrangement joins TRBV12-3 or TRBV12-4 to TRBJ2-2; D remains unclear. Trimming shortened V by 3 bases and J by 2 bases, and 7 bases separated the two germline ends. The CDR3 is made up of 14 amino acids. This chain's CDR3 is CASSFRPNTGELFF. The DNA for the CDR3 is TGTGCCAGCAGTTTCCGGCCCAACACCGGGGAGCTGTTTTTT.

The gene calls are TRBV10-3 and TRBJ2-2, with no clear D. V gave up 8 bases and J gave up 3 bases, with 10 bases separating them. The CDR3 totals 13 residues. The V gene's germline CDR1 is ENHRY and CDR2 SYGVKD. CDR3 residues: CAIGARDTGELFF. The CDR3 DNA reads TGTGCCATCGGAGCAAGGGACACCGGGGAGCTGTTTTTT.

This clonotype has at least ten counts. The V call is TRBV29-1, the J call TRBJ1-1; D is possibly TRBD1 (5 bases). The CDR3 has 14 residues. V was clipped by 1 base and J by 1 base, with 10 bases between them. Per germline, CDR1 SQVTM and CDR2 ANQGSEA. The DNA for the CDR3 is TGCAGCGTTGAAGGTTCGGGACCGAACACTGAAGCTTTCTTT. This codes for CSVEGSGPNTEAFF.

V and J are TRBV7-2 and TRBJ2-7; D might be TRBD1 (6 bases). The CDR3 has 15 residues. The V gene lost 0 bases and the J gene lost 3 bases, with 12 bases spanning the gap. Germline V gene lookup returns CDR1 SGHTA and CDR2 FQGNSA. DNA for the CDR3: TGTGCCAGCAGCTTAGCGAGGGGGTCGCGCTACGAGCAGTACTTC. Encoded protein: CASSLARGSRYEQYF.

This chain joins TRBV4-2 and TRBJ2-1, with TRBD2 identical over 7 bases. CDR1 is LGHNA and CDR2 is YNFKEQ in the germline V gene. The CDR3 has 14 amino acids. The V gene end was trimmed by 4 bases and the J gene end by 8 bases; junction bases not matched to a gene: 8. The CDR3 loop reads CASSPRVGGDEQFF. The CDR3 DNA reads as TGTGCCAGCAGCCCCCGGGTGGGGGGGGATGAGCAGTTCTTC.

This clonotype was picked up many times. V gene TRBV5-1 combines with J gene TRBJ2-2; TRBD2 matches at 7 bases. The CDR3 consists of 16 residues. Germline V gene lookup returns CDR1 SGHRS and CDR2 YFSETQ. After removal of 0 bases from V and 5 bases from J, the junction contained 7 bases not matched to a gene. CDR3 region: CASSLAPGLRTGELFF. The CDR3 nucleotides are TGCGCCAGCAGCTTGGCCCCGGGACTAAGGACCGGGGAGCTGTTTTTT.

The V gene is TRBV2, the J gene TRBJ2-3, with TRBD2 as a possible D gene (7 bases). This CDR3 is built from 16 residues. V shed 6 bases and J shed 2 bases, with 18 bases lying between them. Germline V lookup: CDR1 SNHLY, CDR2 FYNNEI. CDR3 DNA sequence: TGTGCCAGCAGCGAACCCGTGGGGGGGCCCACAGATACGCAGTATTTT. This codes for CASSEPVGGPTDTQYF. Full variable domain (missing parts from reference TRBV2 and TRBJ2-3): EPEVTQTPSHQVTQMGQEVILRCVPISNHLYFYWYRQILGQKVEFLVSFYNNEISEKSEIFDDQFSVERPDGSNFTLKIRSTKLEDSAMYFCASSEPVGGPTDTQYFGPGTRLTVL.

This clonotype was observed at least ten times. The rearrangement links TRBV15 to TRBJ1-5; D may be TRBD1 (5 bases). With 5 bases removed from V and 3 bases from J, the gap between germline ends came to 8 bases. Germline V gene sequence: CDR1 LNHNV, CDR2 YYDKDF (reference sequence). The CDR3 contains 13 residues. The CDR3 is CATSGANNQPQHF. CDR3 in DNA: TGTGCCACCAGCGGGGCCAACAATCAGCCCCAGCATTTT.

This clonotype was seen more than once but under ten times. The chain uses TRBV11-1 and TRBJ1-2; D not resolved. The CDR3 length is 14 residues. Per germline, CDR1 SGHAT and CDR2 FQDESV (reference sequence). V was shortened by 0 bases and J by 4 bases, with 9 bases between the two germline ends. The CDR3 bases are TGTGCCAGCAGCTTAGCACAGAACATCTATGGCTACACCTTC. This codes for CASSLAQNIYGYTF. The full variable domain, in which reference TRBV11-1 and TRBJ1-2 provide the parts outside the CDR3, is EAEVAQSPRYKITEKSQAVAFWCDPISGHATLYWYRQILGQGPELLVQFQDESVVDDSQLPKDRFSAERLKGVDSTLKIQPAELGDSAMYLCASSLAQNIYGYTFGSGTRLTVV.

This clonotype was detected ten times or more. The chain recombines TRBV3-1 with TRBJ2-1, with 7 bases identical to TRBD1. The V gene end was trimmed by 5 bases and the J gene end by 6 bases; junction bases not matched to a gene: 10. This CDR3 is built from 15 residues. Germline-derived CDR1 and CDR2 are LGHDT and YNNKEL (reference sequence). CDR3 sequence reads: CASSSGQRGVNEQFF. The CDR3 DNA is TGTGCCAGCAGCTCGGGACAGCGAGGGGTCAATGAGCAGTTCTTC.

This clonotype was picked up a small number of times. The chain employs TRBV4-2 and TRBJ2-3; TRBD2 aligns across 11 bases. CDR1 is LGHNA, CDR2 YNFKEQ, per germline. The CDR3 has 17 residues. The J segment lost 3 bases and the V segment lost 4 bases, leaving 9 bases of the junction unmatched. The CDR3 nucleotides are TGTGCCAGCAGCCGGATACCTAGCGGGGGGCGGACAGATACGCAGTATTTT. This gives the protein CASSRIPSGGRTDTQYF.

The sample holds a few counts of this clonotype. The chain couples TRBV19 to TRBJ2-7; D may be TRBD1 (6 bases). The germline gives CDR1 LNHDA, CDR2 SQIVND (reference sequence). Between the trimmed V and J ends, which lost 5 bases and 7 bases, there was a span of 12 bases. The CDR3 runs to 12 residues. Here the CDR3 reads CASSFAQGEQYF. The CDR3, as DNA: TGTGCCAGTAGTTTCGCCCAGGGGGAGCAGTACTTC.

The chain couples TRBV15 to TRBJ1-1; D unclear. This CDR3 contains 14 residues. V was pared by 0 bases and J by 7 bases, with 12 bases between. Germline V gene sequence: CDR1 LNHNV, CDR2 YYDKDF (reference sequence). The CDR3 region is CATSRDRRESEAFF. In DNA, the CDR3 is TGTGCCACCAGCAGAGATAGGAGGGAAAGTGAAGCTTTCTTT. The variable domain in full, with the rest retrieved from reference TRBV15 and TRBJ1-1, is DAMVIQNPRYQVTQFGKPVTLSCSQTLNHNVMYWYQQKSSQAPKLLFHYYDKDFNNEADTPDNFQSRRPNTSFCFLDIRSPGLGDTAMYLCATSRDRRESEAFFGQGTRLTVV.

The chain combines TRBV15 with TRBJ2-4; no firm D call. The CDR3 is made up of 16 amino acids. Germline CDR1 reads LNHNV; CDR2 reads YYDKDF (reference sequence). Trimming removed 0 bases from V and 3 bases from J, with 12 bases in between. CDR3 protein: CATSRDEAAIKNIQYF. As DNA, the CDR3 is TGTGCCACCAGCAGAGACGAGGCAGCCATCAAAAACATTCAGTACTTC.

The rearrangement uses TRBV18 and TRBJ2-3; 14 positions agree with TRBD2. V dropped 4 bases and J dropped 3; count of bases not matched to a gene: 12. CDR1 is KGHSH and CDR2 is LQKENI in the germline V gene. The CDR3 sequence is 19 residues long. The CDR3 protein is CASSLNLGLAGVSTDTQYF. DNA for the CDR3: TGTGCCAGCTCACTAAACCTGGGACTAGCGGGGGTCTCGACAGATACGCAGTATTTT.

The chain recombines TRBV10-3 with TRBJ2-2; D may be TRBD2 (7 bases). The CDR3 has 15 amino acids. V was clipped by 5 bases and J by 1 base, with 11 bases between them. The germline V gene has CDR1 ENHRY and CDR2 SYGVKD. The CDR3 here is CAISRGGQNTGELFF. In DNA form, the CDR3 reads TGTGCCATCAGTCGCGGGGGCCAGAACACCGGGGAGCTGTTTTTT.

CDR3 in DNA: TGTGCCAGCAGCTTAAGCCGGGGGAGGTCGGATACGCAGTATTTT. This encodes CASSLSRGRSDTQYF. The chain recombines TRBV7-3 with TRBJ2-3, with TRBD2 as a possible D gene (6 bases). Trimming shortened V by 1 base and J by 6 bases, and 14 bases separated the two germline ends. CDR1 is SGHTA, CDR2 FQGTGA, per germline. This CDR3 comprises 15 residues.